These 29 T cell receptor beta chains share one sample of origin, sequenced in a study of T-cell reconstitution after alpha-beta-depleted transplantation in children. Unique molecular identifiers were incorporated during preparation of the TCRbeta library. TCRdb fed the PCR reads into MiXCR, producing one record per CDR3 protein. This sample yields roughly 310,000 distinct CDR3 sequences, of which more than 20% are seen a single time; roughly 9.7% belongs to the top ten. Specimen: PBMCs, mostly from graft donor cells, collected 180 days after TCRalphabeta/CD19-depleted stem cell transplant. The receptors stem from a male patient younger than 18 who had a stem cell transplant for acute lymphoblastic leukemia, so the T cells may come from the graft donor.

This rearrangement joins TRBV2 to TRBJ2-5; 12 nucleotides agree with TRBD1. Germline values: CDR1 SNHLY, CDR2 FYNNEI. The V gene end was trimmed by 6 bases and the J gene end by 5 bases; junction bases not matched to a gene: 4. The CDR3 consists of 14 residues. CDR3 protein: CASSSGTGGETQYF. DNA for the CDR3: TGTGCCAGCAGCTCCGGGACAGGGGGCGAGACCCAGTACTTC.

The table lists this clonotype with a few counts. CDR3: CASNSGTGFYGYTF. CDR3 DNA sequence: TGTGCCAGCAACTCTGGGACAGGCTTCTATGGCTACACCTTC. The V gene is TRBV12-3 or TRBV12-4, the J gene TRBJ1-2, with 8 bases fitting TRBD1. With 7 bases clipped from V and 4 bases from J, the junction kept 8 bases outside the gene matches. This CDR3 is 14 amino acids long.

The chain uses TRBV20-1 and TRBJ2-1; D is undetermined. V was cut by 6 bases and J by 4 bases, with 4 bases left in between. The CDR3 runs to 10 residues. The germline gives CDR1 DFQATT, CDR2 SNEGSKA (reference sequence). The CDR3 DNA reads TGCAGTGCAACGTACAATGAGCAGTTCTTC. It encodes CSATYNEQFF.

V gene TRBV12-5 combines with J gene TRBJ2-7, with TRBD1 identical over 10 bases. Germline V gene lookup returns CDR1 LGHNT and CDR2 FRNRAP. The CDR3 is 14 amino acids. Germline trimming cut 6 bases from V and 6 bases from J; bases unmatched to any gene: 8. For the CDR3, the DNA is TGTGCTAGTGGGTTGCGGACAGGGGGAAGCGAGCAGTACTTC. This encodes CASGLRTGGSEQYF.

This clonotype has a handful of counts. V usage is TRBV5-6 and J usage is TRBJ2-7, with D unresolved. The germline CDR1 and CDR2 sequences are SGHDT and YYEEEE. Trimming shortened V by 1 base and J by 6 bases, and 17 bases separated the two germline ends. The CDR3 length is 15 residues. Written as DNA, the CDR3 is TGTGCCAGCAGCTTGCTACCACGCGTTTTTTCCGAGCAGTACTTC. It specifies CASSLLPRVFSEQYF.

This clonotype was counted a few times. In DNA form, the CDR3 reads TGTGCCAGCAGCCGCGGAGATTCACCCCTCCACTTT. Amino acid sequence: CASSRGDSPLHF. The chain recombines TRBV7-6 with TRBJ1-6; no clear D. There are 12 residues in the CDR3. The V end lost 5 bases, the J end lost 8 bases, and 7 bases lay between the germline ends. Germline CDR1 is SGHVS and CDR2 is FNYEAQ.

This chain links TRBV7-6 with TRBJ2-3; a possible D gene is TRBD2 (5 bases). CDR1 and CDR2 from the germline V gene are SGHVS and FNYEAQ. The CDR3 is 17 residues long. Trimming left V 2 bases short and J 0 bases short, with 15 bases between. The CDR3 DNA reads TGTGCCAGCAGCTTATCCCGGGGAAGATCTAGCACAGATACGCAGTATTTT. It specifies CASSLSRGRSSTDTQYF. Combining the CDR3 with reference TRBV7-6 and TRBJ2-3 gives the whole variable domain GAGVSQSPRYKVTKRGQDVALRCDPISGHVSLYWYRQALGQGPEFLTYFNYEAQQDKSGLPNDRFSAERPEGSISTLTIQRTEQRDSAMYRCASSLSRGRSSTDTQYFGPGTRLTVL.

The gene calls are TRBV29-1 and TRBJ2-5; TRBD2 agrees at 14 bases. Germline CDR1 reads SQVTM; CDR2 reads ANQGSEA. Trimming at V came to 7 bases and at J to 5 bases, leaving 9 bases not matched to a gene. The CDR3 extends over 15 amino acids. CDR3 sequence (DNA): TGCAGCGCCACCGGACTAGCGGGAGGTCCGGAGACCCAGTACTTC. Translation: CSATGLAGGPETQYF.

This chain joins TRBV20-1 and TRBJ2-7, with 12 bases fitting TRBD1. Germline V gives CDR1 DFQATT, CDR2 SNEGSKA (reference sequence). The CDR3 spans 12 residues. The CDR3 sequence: CRGDRGRYEQYF. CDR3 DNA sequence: TGCAGGGGGGACAGGGGGCGATACGAGCAGTACTTC.

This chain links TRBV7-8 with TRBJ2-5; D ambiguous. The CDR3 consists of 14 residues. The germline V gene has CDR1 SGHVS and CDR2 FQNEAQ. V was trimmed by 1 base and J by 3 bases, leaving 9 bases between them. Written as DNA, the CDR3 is TGTGCCAGCAGCTTAGACAGTTTGAAAGAGACCCAGTACTTC. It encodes CASSLDSLKETQYF. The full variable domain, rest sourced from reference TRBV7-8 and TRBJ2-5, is GAGVSQSPRYKVAKRGQDVALRCDPISGHVSLFWYQQALGQGPEFLTYFQNEAQLDKSGLPSDRFFAERPEGSVSTLKIQRTQQEDSAVYLCASSLDSLKETQYFGPGTRLLVL.

The CDR3 protein is CASSPGARLGDGYTF. DNA of the CDR3: TGTGCCAGCTCACCGGGGGCGCGGCTTGGTGATGGCTACACCTTC. The V gene is TRBV18, the J gene TRBJ1-2, with a tentative D call TRBD1 (6 bases). CDR3 length equals 15 residues. Germline V CDR1 and CDR2: KGHSH, LQKENI. Trimming took off 3 bases at V and 6 bases at J, with 17 bases between the two ends.

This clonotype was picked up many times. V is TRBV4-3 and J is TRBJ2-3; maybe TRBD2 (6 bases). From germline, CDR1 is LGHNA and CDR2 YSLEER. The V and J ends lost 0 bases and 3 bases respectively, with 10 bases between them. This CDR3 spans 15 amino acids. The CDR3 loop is CASSQDWTTTDTQYF. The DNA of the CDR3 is TGCGCCAGCAGCCAAGATTGGACTACTACAGATACGCAGTATTTT.

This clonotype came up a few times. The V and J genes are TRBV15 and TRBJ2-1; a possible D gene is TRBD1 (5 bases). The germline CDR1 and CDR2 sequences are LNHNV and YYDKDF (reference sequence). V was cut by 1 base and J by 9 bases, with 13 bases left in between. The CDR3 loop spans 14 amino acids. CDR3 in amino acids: CATSRAHRGGEQFF. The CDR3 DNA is TGTGCCACCAGCAGAGCCCATAGGGGCGGTGAGCAGTTCTTC.

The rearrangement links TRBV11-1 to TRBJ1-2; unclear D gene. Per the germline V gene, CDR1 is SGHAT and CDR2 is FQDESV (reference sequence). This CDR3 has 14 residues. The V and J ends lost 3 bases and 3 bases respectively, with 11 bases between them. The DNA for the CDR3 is TGTGCCAGCAGCTTTGGACCGTCCTACTATGGCTACACCTTC. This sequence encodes CASSFGPSYYGYTF.

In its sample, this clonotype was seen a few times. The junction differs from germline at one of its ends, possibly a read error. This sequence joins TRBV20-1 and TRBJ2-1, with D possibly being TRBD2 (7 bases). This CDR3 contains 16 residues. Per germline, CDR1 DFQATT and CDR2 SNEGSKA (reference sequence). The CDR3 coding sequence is TGCTGTGCTAGGGGGGGCAGGCCTAGCTCCTACAATGAGCAGTTCTTC. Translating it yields CCARGGRPSSYNEQFF.

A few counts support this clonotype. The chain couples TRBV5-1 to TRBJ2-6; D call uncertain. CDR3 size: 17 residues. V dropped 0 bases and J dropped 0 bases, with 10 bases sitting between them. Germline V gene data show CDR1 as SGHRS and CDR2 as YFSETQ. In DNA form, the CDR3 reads TGCGCCAGCAGCTTGGCAGGCAGTTTCTCTGGGGCCAACGTCCTGACTTTC. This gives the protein CASSLAGSFSGANVLTF.

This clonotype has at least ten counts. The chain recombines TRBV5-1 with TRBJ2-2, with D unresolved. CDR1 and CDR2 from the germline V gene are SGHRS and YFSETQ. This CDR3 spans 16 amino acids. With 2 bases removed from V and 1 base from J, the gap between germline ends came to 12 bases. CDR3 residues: CASSLGPSENTGELFF. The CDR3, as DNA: TGCGCCAGCAGCTTAGGTCCTTCCGAGAACACCGGGGAGCTGTTTTTT.

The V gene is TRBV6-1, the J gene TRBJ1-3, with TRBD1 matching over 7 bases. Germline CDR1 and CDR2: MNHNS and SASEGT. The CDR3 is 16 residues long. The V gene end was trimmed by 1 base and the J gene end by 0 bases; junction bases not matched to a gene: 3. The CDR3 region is CASSEGNRGSGNTIYF. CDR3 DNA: TGTGCCAGCAGTGAAGGGAACAGGGGCTCTGGAAACACCATATATTTT.

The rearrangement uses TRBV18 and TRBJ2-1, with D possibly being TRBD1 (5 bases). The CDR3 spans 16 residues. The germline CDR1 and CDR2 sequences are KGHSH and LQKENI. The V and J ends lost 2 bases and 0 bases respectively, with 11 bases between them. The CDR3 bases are TGTGCCAGCTCACCAACCAGGGCAAGCTCCTACAATGAGCAGTTCTTC. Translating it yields CASSPTRASSYNEQFF.

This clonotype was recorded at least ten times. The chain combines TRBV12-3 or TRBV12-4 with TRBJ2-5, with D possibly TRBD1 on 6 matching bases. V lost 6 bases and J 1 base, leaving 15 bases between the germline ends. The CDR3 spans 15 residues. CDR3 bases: TGTGCCAGCAGCTCCCAAGACAGGATCCAAGAGACCCAGTACTTC. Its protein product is CASSSQDRIQETQYF.

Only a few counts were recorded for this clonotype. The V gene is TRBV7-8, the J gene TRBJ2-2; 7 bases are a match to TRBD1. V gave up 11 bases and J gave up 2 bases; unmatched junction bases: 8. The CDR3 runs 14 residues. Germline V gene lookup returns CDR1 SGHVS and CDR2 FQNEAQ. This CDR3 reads CAGAGTVNTGELFF. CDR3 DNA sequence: TGTGCCGGTGCCGGGACAGTCAACACCGGGGAGCTGTTTTTT.

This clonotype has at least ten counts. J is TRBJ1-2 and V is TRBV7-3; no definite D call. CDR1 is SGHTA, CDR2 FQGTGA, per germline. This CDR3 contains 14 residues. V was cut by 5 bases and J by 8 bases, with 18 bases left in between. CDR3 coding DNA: TGTGCCAGCAGCCGGAAACTCGGACCTTCGGGCTACACCTTC. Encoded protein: CASSRKLGPSGYTF.

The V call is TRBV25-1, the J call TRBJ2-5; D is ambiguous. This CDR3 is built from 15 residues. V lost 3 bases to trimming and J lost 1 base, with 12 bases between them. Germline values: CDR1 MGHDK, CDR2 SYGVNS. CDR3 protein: CASSDQEFLQETQYF. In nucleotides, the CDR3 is TGTGCCAGCAGTGACCAAGAATTTCTCCAAGAGACCCAGTACTTC.

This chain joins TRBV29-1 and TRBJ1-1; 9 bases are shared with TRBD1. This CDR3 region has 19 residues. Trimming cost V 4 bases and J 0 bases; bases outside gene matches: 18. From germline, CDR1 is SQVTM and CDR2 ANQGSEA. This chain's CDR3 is CSVAGWITGGPPMNTEAFF. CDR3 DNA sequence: TGCAGCGTTGCAGGGTGGATTACAGGGGGCCCTCCAATGAACACTGAAGCTTTCTTT.

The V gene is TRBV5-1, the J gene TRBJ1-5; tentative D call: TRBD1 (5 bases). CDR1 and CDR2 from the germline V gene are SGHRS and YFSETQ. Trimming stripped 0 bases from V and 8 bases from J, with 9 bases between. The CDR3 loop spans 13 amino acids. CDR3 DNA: TGCGCCAGCAGCTTGGTCCCGGGGGAGCCCCAGCATTTT. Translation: CASSLVPGEPQHF.

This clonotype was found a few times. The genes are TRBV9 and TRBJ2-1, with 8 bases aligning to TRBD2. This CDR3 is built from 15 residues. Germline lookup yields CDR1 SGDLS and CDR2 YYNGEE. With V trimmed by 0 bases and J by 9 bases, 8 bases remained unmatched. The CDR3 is CASSVEGGRRLEQFF. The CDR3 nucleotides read TGTGCCAGCAGCGTAGAGGGCGGGAGGCGCCTTGAGCAGTTCTTC.

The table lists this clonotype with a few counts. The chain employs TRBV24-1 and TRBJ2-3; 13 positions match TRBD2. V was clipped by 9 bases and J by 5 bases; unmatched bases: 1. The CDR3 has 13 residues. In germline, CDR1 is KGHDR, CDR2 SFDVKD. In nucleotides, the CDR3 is TGTGCCACCGGGACTAGCGGGGAAGATACGCAGTATTTT. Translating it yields CATGTSGEDTQYF.

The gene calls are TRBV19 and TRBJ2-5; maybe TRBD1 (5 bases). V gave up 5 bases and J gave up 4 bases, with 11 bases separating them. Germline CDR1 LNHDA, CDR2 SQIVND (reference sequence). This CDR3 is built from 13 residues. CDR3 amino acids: CASSQRQGETQYF. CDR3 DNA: TGTGCCAGTAGTCAGAGGCAGGGAGAGACCCAGTACTTC.

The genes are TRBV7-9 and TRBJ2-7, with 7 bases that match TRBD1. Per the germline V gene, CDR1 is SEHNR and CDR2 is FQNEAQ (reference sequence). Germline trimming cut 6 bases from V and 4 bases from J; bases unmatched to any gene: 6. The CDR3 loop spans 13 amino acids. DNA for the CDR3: TGTGCCAGCAGGACAGGGACAGCATACGAGCAGTACTTC. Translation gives CASRTGTAYEQYF.